The T cell receptor (beta chain) described here comes from a study of blood T cell repertoires in COVID-19. About the study: Acute and convalescent COVID-19 samples came from the United States, Italy and Spain. T cells, B-cell-depleted T cells, or PBMCs supplied cDNA or gDNA.

The ends were cut back, 4 bases at V and 2 bases at J, with 2 bases in the middle. In germline, CDR1 is SQVTM, CDR2 ANQGSEA. The CDR3 extends over 11 amino acids. The data were produced by immunoSEQ multiplex PCR, yet TCRdb's version contains in-frame clones alone and is incomplete. Among over 150,000 clones, about 89% were seen once, and the ten largest hold less than 2%. The chain couples TRBV29-1 to TRBJ2-2; D not resolved. Sequencing input: peripheral blood. The sequence was obtained from a man aged 18 to 29 who had recovered from COVID-19. The CDR3 DNA is TGCAGCGTTGTAAACACCGGGGAGCTGTTTTTT. Protein sequence: CSVVNTGELFF.